One and the same sample provided the 2 T cell receptor beta chains below, sequenced in a study of blood T cell repertoires in COVID-19. TCRdb's table, derived via immunoSEQ multiplex PCR, lists solely in-frame clones and lacks some. The sample consists of 200,000 to 250,000 clones, about 91% of them appearing once. The specimen was peripheral blood. These receptors originate from a man between 18 and 35 years old with active or convalescent COVID-19.

The genes are TRBV28 and TRBJ1-2, with a possible D match to TRBD1 (5 bases). V was cut by 5 bases and J by 4 bases, with 20 bases left in between. There are 16 residues in the CDR3. Looked up from germline, CDR1 is MDHEN and CDR2 is SYDVKM. CDR3: CASSLPWGGALYGYTF. DNA of the CDR3: TGTGCCAGCAGTCTCCCCTGGGGGGGAGCCCTCTATGGCTACACCTTC.

The chain couples TRBV6-5 to TRBJ1-5; 9 bases line up with TRBD1. The V and J ends lost 2 bases and 5 bases, in that order; junction bases with no gene match: 7. Germline V lookup: CDR1 MNHEY, CDR2 SVGAGI. The CDR3 loop spans 16 amino acids. The DNA for the CDR3 is TGTGCCAGCAGTTACACCGGGACAGGGATAGATCAGCCCCAGCATTTT. Amino acid sequence: CASSYTGTGIDQPQHF.